These 4 T cell receptor beta chains share one sample of origin, sequenced in a study of T cell repertoires in cytomegalovirus infection (dated by TCRdb to the late 2010s). Sequencing used an Illumina HiSeq 1500. TCRdb ran its own pipeline on the public reads, namely fastp trimming at Q25 and MiXCR clone calling, and kept in-frame beta chains. Rows merge per CDR3 protein into single entries with the most common DNA and genes. The sample table contains 350,000 to 500,000 distinct CDR3 sequences; only one count was recorded for approximately 33% of them. The ten largest make up approximately 14% of the sample. The sequenced sample consisted of PBMCs. The origin of the receptors is a human donor in good health (CMV status not recorded). Some clones in this sample may be carry-over from other donors' samples.

The CDR3 DNA sequence: TGCGCCAGCAGCTTGGGGACAGGAGAGAACACTGAAGCTTTCTTT. This translates into CASSLGTGENTEAFF. The rearrangement links TRBV5-1 to TRBJ1-1, with TRBD1 matching 7 bases. The germline V gene encodes CDR1 SGHRS and CDR2 YFSETQ. V lost 0 bases, J lost 1 base, and 3 bases stayed unmatched. CDR3 size: 15 residues.

This chain connects TRBV6-6 to TRBJ2-1; TRBD1 aligns across 9 bases. Per the germline V gene, CDR1 is MNHNY and CDR2 is SVGAGI (reference sequence). Trimming cost V 8 bases and J 3 bases; bases outside gene matches: 5. The CDR3 contains 14 residues. This chain's CDR3 is CASRPGQGYNEQFF. The CDR3 region has the DNA TGTGCCAGCCGACCGGGACAGGGCTACAATGAGCAGTTCTTC.

There are a few counts of this clonotype. The chain couples TRBV7-6 to TRBJ2-3; tentatively, D is TRBD2 (7 bases). CDR1 and CDR2 from the germline V gene are SGHVS and FNYEAQ. V shed 3 bases and J shed 5 bases, with 12 bases lying between them. The CDR3 spans 14 residues. DNA of the CDR3: TGTGCCAGCAGCTTTGGGGGGGCTGAAGATACGCAGTATTTT. The encoded protein is CASSFGGAEDTQYF.

This clonotype was seen at least ten times. The chain combines TRBV7-2 with TRBJ2-4; perhaps TRBD1 as D (6 bases). Looked up from germline, CDR1 is SGHTA and CDR2 is FQGNSA. V shed 4 bases and J shed 8 bases, with 18 bases lying between them. This CDR3 is built from 15 residues. The CDR3 DNA reads TGTGCCAGCAGCTCCCCCCAGGGGAGAAGGGACATTCAGTACTTC. Translation: CASSSPQGRRDIQYF.